The sequence of this T cell receptor beta chain was determined in a study of shared clonotypes between healthy human individuals. Whole-study findings and limits: Memory subsets generally showed smaller estimated richness than naive subsets did. Clonotype sharing among donors likely depends on sequencing depth.

Profiling relied on immunoSEQ multiplex PCR, and the TCRdb table lists in-frame clones only, not all of them. The table shows 2 million or so clones, with roughly 94% occurring only once. About this clone itself: As yet, its antigen is unknown.

The CDR3 consists of 15 residues. V was cut by 0 bases and J by 1 base, with 10 bases left in between. Germline CDR1 and CDR2: SGHRS and YFSETQ. The clonotype originates from a man between 18 and 29 years old in good health. This chain uses TRBV5-1 with TRBJ1-1, with D possibly being TRBD1 (5 bases). Material: naive CD4+ T cells sorted from blood. Subset specified: CD45RA+ positively selected. The CDR3 region has the DNA TGCGCCAGCAGCTTGGAAGGGGTAAAGAACACTGAAGCTTTCTTT. Translation gives CASSLEGVKNTEAFF.